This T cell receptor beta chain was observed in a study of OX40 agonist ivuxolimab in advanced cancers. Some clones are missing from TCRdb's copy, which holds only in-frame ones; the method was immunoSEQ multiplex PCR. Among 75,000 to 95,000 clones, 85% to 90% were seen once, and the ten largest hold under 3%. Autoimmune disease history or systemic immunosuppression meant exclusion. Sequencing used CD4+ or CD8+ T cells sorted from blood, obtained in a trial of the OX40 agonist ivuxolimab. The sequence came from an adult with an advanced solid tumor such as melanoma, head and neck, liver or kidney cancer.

In nucleotides, the CDR3 is TGTGCCAGCAGCTTAGTTAGGACAGCAAGCACAGATACGCAGTATTTT. Encoded protein: CASSLVRTASTDTQYF. The rearrangement joins TRBV13 to TRBJ2-3, with D possibly TRBD1 on 6 matching bases. V shed 1 base and J shed 0 bases, with 11 bases lying between them. Per the germline V gene, CDR1 is PRHDT and CDR2 is FYEKMQ (reference sequence). This CDR3 comprises 16 residues.